This is a list of T cell receptor beta chains from one sample in a study of cytomegalovirus exposure and HLA in healthy donors. Assay: immunoSEQ multiplex PCR; the TCRdb copy retains only in-frame clones and omits some. The sample has 150,000 to 200,000 clones; 12% are singletons. Input material: PBMCs. Receptor source: a man between 45 and 60 years old in good health and CMV-seropositive. Each CDR3 is given with its conserved first and last residue. The order of the fields is D gene, V gene, J gene, clone size, CDR3 DNA, CDR3 protein. A D gene is named only where the DNA matches it firmly. Only part of the rows carry a size: once, few, many, or a class if the clone is expanded.

D: TRBD1
V: TRBV18
J: TRBJ1-4
size: .
DNA: TGTGCCAGCTCACTTGGGACAGGGACAAATGAAAAACTGTTTTTT
CDR3: CASSLGTGTNEKLFF

D: TRBD2
V: TRBV9
J: TRBJ2-1
size: few
DNA: TGTGCCACCGGGAGGGACGGGGCCTCCTACAATGAGCAGTTCTTC
CDR3: CATGRDGASYNEQFF

D: TRBD2
V: TRBV15
J: TRBJ2-3
size: .
DNA: TGTGCCACCAGCGGGGGGACTAGCGGGGCGAGCACAGATACGCAGTATTTT
CDR3: CATSGGTSGASTDTQYF

D: .
V: TRBV1
J: TRBJ2-5
size: .
DNA: TGCACCAGCAGCCAGACCAAAGGGCAGGACAGGGGTGAGACCCAGTACTTC
CDR3: CTSSQTKGQDRGETQYF

D: .
V: TRBV19
J: TRBJ1-2
size: .
DNA: TGTGCCAGTGGGCATGGCTACACCTTC
CDR3: CASGHGYTF

D: TRBD1
V: TRBV5-1
J: TRBJ2-7
size: few
DNA: TGCGCCAGCAGCTTGACAGGGGCGACCTTTGACGAGCAGTACTTC
CDR3: CASSLTGATFDEQYF

D: TRBD2
V: TRBV7-9
J: TRBJ2-5
size: few
DNA: TGTGCCAGCAGCAAACCGGGACTAGCGGGGCTAGAGACCCAGTACTTC
CDR3: CASSKPGLAGLETQYF

D: TRBD1
V: TRBV27
J: TRBJ1-2
size: few
DNA: TGTGCCAGCAGTCTCAGACAGGGGAGTAACTATGGCTACACCTTC
CDR3: CASSLRQGSNYGYTF

D: .
V: TRBV9
J: TRBJ1-2
size: .
DNA: TGTGCCAGCAGCGTAGCGTTTTCACAGTCCTATGGCTACACCTTC
CDR3: CASSVAFSQSYGYTF

D: TRBD1
V: TRBV2
J: TRBJ2-1
size: .
DNA: TGTGCCAGCAGATCCGGGACAGGCGCCTACAATGAGCAGTTCTTC
CDR3: CASRSGTGAYNEQFF

D: TRBD1
V: TRBV27
J: TRBJ2-7
size: .
DNA: TGTGCCAGCAGTTTATATGGGACAGGGTCCGAGCAGTACTTC
CDR3: CASSLYGTGSEQYF

D: TRBD1
V: TRBV9
J: TRBJ1-2
size: few
DNA: TGTGCCAGCAGCGCCCAAGGACATATCAGGGGGAGTGGCTACACCTTC
CDR3: CASSAQGHIRGSGYTF

D: TRBD1
V: TRBV6-5
J: TRBJ1-2
size: .
DNA: TGTGCCAGCAGTTACTCTGGACAGGGGAACTATGGCTACACCTTC
CDR3: CASSYSGQGNYGYTF

D: TRBD1
V: TRBV9
J: TRBJ1-2
size: .
DNA: TGTGCCAGCAGCACCCTAGACAGGGGTCAGGATGGCTACACCTTC
CDR3: CASSTLDRGQDGYTF

D: .
V: TRBV5-6
J: TRBJ1-6
size: .
DNA: TGTGCCAGCAGCTTGGGGCACCTCGATAATTCACCCCTCCACTTT
CDR3: CASSLGHLDNSPLHF

D: .
V: TRBV7-3
J: TRBJ2-3
size: once
DNA: TGTGCCAGCAGCGGGCAGGAAGTGGGCACAGATACGCAGTATTTT
CDR3: CASSGQEVGTDTQYF

D: .
V: TRBV5-6
J: TRBJ2-3
size: few
DNA: TGTGCCAGCAGCTCTACAGATACGCAGTATTTT
CDR3: CASSSTDTQYF

D: TRBD1
V: TRBV12-5
J: TRBJ2-5
size: .
DNA: TGTGCTAGTGGACCGGGACAGGGGGTCGCAGAGACCCAGTACTTC
CDR3: CASGPGQGVAETQYF

D: .
V: TRBV7-9
J: TRBJ2-5
size: few
DNA: TGTGCCAGCAGCATCGGGGGGCGGGAGACCCAGTACTTC
CDR3: CASSIGGRETQYF

D: TRBD1
V: TRBV6-1
J: TRBJ2-3
size: few
DNA: TGTGCCAGCAGTGAGAGAGGGGGCCTCAGCACAGATACGCAGTATTTT
CDR3: CASSERGGLSTDTQYF

D: .
V: TRBV7-2
J: TRBJ2-1
size: .
DNA: TGTGCCAGCAGCTTCCGGGACTTCGGGGAGAATGAGCAGTTCTTC
CDR3: CASSFRDFGENEQFF

D: .
V: TRBV5-1
J: TRBJ2-5
size: .
DNA: TGCGCCAGCACCTCTAACGGGGAGACCCAGTACTTC
CDR3: CASTSNGETQYF

D: .
V: TRBV11-2
J: TRBJ1-2
size: .
DNA: TGTGCCAGCAGCCCCGCAACAGAGAACTATGGCTACACCTTC
CDR3: CASSPATENYGYTF

D: TRBD1
V: TRBV5-8
J: TRBJ1-2
size: few
DNA: TGTGCCAGCAGCTTGAGGGACAGGGAAACCGGTGGCTACACCTTC
CDR3: CASSLRDRETGGYTF

D: TRBD1
V: TRBV2
J: TRBJ1-2
size: .
DNA: TGTGCCAGCACCCGTATCTCGGACAGGGTGGGACCCTATGGCTACACCTTC
CDR3: CASTRISDRVGPYGYTF